These 27 T cell receptor beta chains originate from one sample sequenced in a study of blood T cells in healthy people across ages. Sample-barcoded 5' priming and a J-beta primer mix drove a second PCR of roughly 6 to 12 cycles. TCRdb called the 5' RACE reads again in MiXCR, with one record for every CDR3 protein. Of fewer than 1,200,000 distinct CDR3 sequences in the sample, almost 25% were seen once. This same sample was also part of a study on T cells of mothers and their children.

Sequenced: blood. These receptors were collected from a girl under 10 years old in good health.

The rearrangement uses TRBV12-3 or TRBV12-4 and TRBJ1-2; 7 bases align to TRBD1. Germline trimming cut 2 bases from V and 4 bases from J; bases unmatched to any gene: 10. This CDR3 region has 16 residues. The CDR3 spells CASSLMILGTVYGYTF. The CDR3 nucleotides are TGTGCCAGCAGTTTAATGATTCTGGGGACAGTCTATGGCTACACCTTC.

This clonotype was seen a few times. The gene calls are TRBV20-1 and TRBJ2-5; 11 nucleotides line up with TRBD2. Gene TRBJ2-1 matches the end of the DNA better, so the J call may be wrong. The length of the CDR3 is 14 residues. Germline lookup yields CDR1 DFQATT and CDR2 SNEGSKA (reference sequence). The CDR3 coding sequence is TGCAGTGCTCAGGGACTAGCGGTTGGCGATGAGCAGTTCTTC. Translated: CSAQGLAVGDEQFF.

The chain's CDR3 is CSVLFGLEQFF. CDR3 bases: TGCAGCGTTCTATTCGGTCTTGAGCAGTTCTTC. The gene calls are TRBV29-1 and TRBJ2-5; D unresolved. The J call is in doubt because the DNA end fits TRBJ2-1 better. Germline CDR1 SQVTM, CDR2 ANQGSEA. The CDR3 spans 11 residues.

The chain is built from TRBV7-8 and TRBJ2-7, with D perhaps TRBD1 (5 bases). Trimming pared 1 base from V and 4 bases from J, leaving 17 bases between. The CDR3 loop spans 16 amino acids. Germline V gene data show CDR1 as SGHVS and CDR2 as FQNEAQ. The CDR3 loop is CASSLVHSLGEYEQYF. The CDR3 nucleotides read TGTGCCAGCAGCTTAGTACATAGTTTAGGGGAATACGAGCAGTACTTC.

The V and J genes are TRBV7-3 and TRBJ2-5, with D maybe TRBD1 (6 bases). The CDR3 is 14 residues long. V was pared by 5 bases and J by 5 bases, with 15 bases between. Germline V CDR1 and CDR2: SGHTA, FQGTGA. CDR3 sequence reads: CASSLDPQGETQYF. The CDR3 DNA reads TGTGCCAGCAGCCTCGACCCTCAGGGGGAGACCCAGTACTTC.

J is TRBJ1-5 and V is TRBV7-2, with D perhaps TRBD1 (6 bases). The CDR3 consists of 15 residues. The ends were cut back, 5 bases at V and 7 bases at J, with 18 bases in the middle. Germline values: CDR1 SGHTA, CDR2 FQGNSA. The CDR3 DNA reads TGTGCCAGCAGCGCCCGAACAGGGAGCGGGCAGCCCCAGCATTTT. Translating it yields CASSARTGSGQPQHF.

This clonotype was seen a few times. This chain links TRBV12-3 or TRBV12-4 with TRBJ1-2; D gene unclear. V gave up 4 bases and J gave up 4 bases, with 7 bases separating them. The CDR3 covers 12 residues. The CDR3 DNA sequence: TGTGCCAGCAGTTGGAAGTTCTATGGCTACACCTTC. It is translated as CASSWKFYGYTF.

V is TRBV12-3 or TRBV12-4 and J is TRBJ2-3, with no clear D. This CDR3 is built from 13 residues. Trimming took 6 bases from V and 0 from J, leaving 7 bases between them. Written as DNA, the CDR3 is TGTGCCAGCAGACACTATAGCACAGATACGCAGTATTTT. This encodes CASRHYSTDTQYF.

This clonotype has just one count. V is TRBV7-9 and J is TRBJ2-3; tentatively, D is TRBD1 (6 bases). CDR3 length: 16 residues. V was pared by 4 bases and J by 4 bases, with 18 bases between. CDR1 is SEHNR and CDR2 is FQNEAQ in the germline V gene (reference sequence). The CDR3 reads CASSSYTGLEPDTQYF. Here the CDR3 DNA reads TGTGCCAGCAGCTCGTATACAGGGCTAGAACCAGATACGCAGTATTTT.

This clonotype has only a few counts. V gene TRBV5-1 combines with J gene TRBJ1-5; D unclear. Trimming took off 1 base at V and 4 bases at J, with 12 bases between the two ends. CDR1 and CDR2 from the germline V gene are SGHRS and YFSETQ. The CDR3 is 15 amino acids. The CDR3 DNA sequence: TGCGCCAGCAGCTTGTCCGGCAAGGTGAATCAGCCCCAGCATTTT. Amino acid sequence: CASSLSGKVNQPQHF.

The chain has TRBV11-2 and TRBJ2-1, with D possibly called TRBD1 or TRBD2 (7 bases each). Germline V gives CDR1 SGHAT, CDR2 FQNNGV. CDR3 size: 17 residues. Trimming took 1 base from V and 4 from J, leaving 17 bases between them. CDR3 coding DNA: TGTGCCAGCAGCTTAGCAGCAGGGGGGGCATTGTACAATGAGCAGTTCTTC. It yields the protein CASSLAAGGALYNEQFF. Full variable domain (missing parts from reference TRBV11-2 and TRBJ2-1): EAGVAQSPRYKIIEKRQSVAFWCNPISGHATLYWYQQILGQGPKLLIQFQNNGVVDDSQLPKDRFSAERLKGVDSTLKIQPAKLEDSAVYLCASSLAAGGALYNEQFFGPGTRLTVL.

This clonotype was recorded a few times. V is TRBV6-2 or TRBV6-3 and J is TRBJ2-5; D call uncertain. V lost 7 bases, J lost 2 bases, and 14 bases lay in between. The CDR3 covers 14 residues. The germline gives CDR1 MNHEY, CDR2 SVGEGT. The CDR3 nucleotides are TGTGCCAGCAACTTACGGGTTGGACAAGAGACCCAGTACTTC. Its translation: CASNLRVGQETQYF.

This clonotype has just a few counts. The CDR3 DNA follows: TGTGCCAGCAGCTTGGCGAATTCGGGACCGAAATTCTACAATGAGCAGTTCTTC. It encodes CASSLANSGPKFYNEQFF. V is TRBV7-6 and J is TRBJ2-1; tentatively, D is TRBD1 or TRBD2 (5 bases each). Germline assignment: CDR1 SGHVS and CDR2 FNYEAQ. The V and J ends lost 3 bases and 3 bases respectively, with 21 bases between them. This CDR3 region has 18 residues.

This clonotype has ten or more counts. The rearrangement links TRBV7-2 to TRBJ2-1, with no clear D. Germline V gene sequence: CDR1 SGHTA, CDR2 FQGNSA. This CDR3 contains 14 residues. Trimming stripped 3 bases from V and 4 bases from J, with 10 bases between. This CDR3 is CASSFTGNYNEQFF. The DNA for the CDR3 is TGTGCCAGCAGCTTCACCGGAAATTACAATGAGCAGTTCTTC.

This clonotype showed up just a few times. The J gene is TRBJ1-5, the V gene TRBV7-2; 7 bases are a match to TRBD1. J lost 7 bases, V lost 5 bases, and 11 bases had no gene match. Germline lookup yields CDR1 SGHTA and CDR2 FQGNSA. The CDR3 has 15 amino acids. CDR3 sequence: CASSLGREGGQPQHF. The CDR3 DNA reads as TGTGCCAGCAGCCTTGGTCGGGAAGGGGGCCAGCCCCAGCATTTT.

There are a few counts of this clonotype. The V call is TRBV29-1, the J call TRBJ2-7, with TRBD1 matching over 7 bases. The V gene end was trimmed by 2 bases and the J gene end by 1 base; junction bases not matched to a gene: 5. The CDR3 sequence is 14 residues long. Germline lookup yields CDR1 SQVTM and CDR2 ANQGSEA. The DNA of the CDR3 is TGCAGCGTTGAACCTCCGGGACAGTCCTACGAGCAGTACTTC. It encodes CSVEPPGQSYEQYF.

This clonotype was observed a handful of times. This chain links TRBV2 with TRBJ2-4, with D possibly matching TRBD1 (6 bases). The germline V and J ends were trimmed by 4 bases and 3 bases, with 10 bases remaining between them. CDR1 and CDR2 (germline): SNHLY, FYNNEI. The CDR3 has 14 residues. CDR3 amino acids: CASSGTVGKNIQYF. In DNA form, the CDR3 reads TGTGCCAGCAGTGGGACAGTAGGCAAAAACATTCAGTACTTC.

This rearrangement joins TRBV29-1 to TRBJ2-1; TRBD2 might be the D (5 bases). The CDR3 is 13 amino acids. The ends were cut back, 4 bases at V and 6 bases at J, with 13 bases in the middle. The germline gives CDR1 SQVTM, CDR2 ANQGSEA. The CDR3 bases are TGCAGCGTTGCCCGGGAAGTTTTCAATGAGCAGTTCTTC. Protein product: CSVAREVFNEQFF.

The rearrangement uses TRBV11-3 and TRBJ2-5; unclear D gene. The end of the DNA fits TRBJ2-7 better, so the J call may be wrong. CDR3 length: 15 amino acids. Looked up from germline, CDR1 is SGHNT and CDR2 is YENEEA. The CDR3 DNA follows: TGTGCCAGCAGCTTAACCGAGGAGACTGATTACGAGCAGTACTTC. It yields the protein CASSLTEETDYEQYF.

Only a few counts were recorded for this clonotype. The chain employs TRBV12-3 or TRBV12-4 and TRBJ2-5, with 7 bases lining up with TRBD1. The DNA matches TRBJ2-1 better at its end, which makes the J call doubtful. The CDR3 is 14 residues long. CDR3: CASSPRDSANEQFF. CDR3 nucleotide sequence: TGTGCCAGCAGTCCCCGGGACAGTGCAAATGAGCAGTTCTTC.

This clonotype has more than one count but fewer than ten. The CDR3 carries no conserved terminal phenylalanine or tryptophan, so it likely arises from a read error. The rearrangement links TRBV4-2 to TRBJ2-3; D perhaps matches TRBD2 (6 bases). The V end lost 7 bases, the J end lost 4 bases, and 12 bases lay between the germline ends. The CDR3 consists of 13 residues. Germline loops: CDR1 LGHNA, CDR2 YNFKEQ. The CDR3 nucleotides read TGTGCCAGCAACCTAGGCGGGGCAGATACGCAGTATCTT. Translating it yields CASNLGGADTQYL.

The V and J genes are TRBV27 and TRBJ1-2; tentatively, D is TRBD1 (5 bases). There are 14 residues in the CDR3. V was cut by 6 bases and J by 7 bases, with 18 bases left in between. Looked up from germline, CDR1 is MNHEY and CDR2 is SMNVEV (reference sequence). The CDR3: CASSLSRDERGYTF. As DNA, the CDR3 is TGTGCCAGCAGCCTCTCCCGGGACGAGCGTGGCTACACCTTC.

The rearrangement uses TRBV27 and TRBJ2-7; D may match TRBD1 or TRBD2 (5 bases each). This CDR3 region has 12 residues. With 7 bases removed from V and 4 bases from J, the gap between germline ends came to 11 bases. Per germline, CDR1 MNHEY and CDR2 SMNVEV (reference sequence). CDR3 sequence: CASTSEGYEQYF. Here the CDR3 DNA reads TGTGCCAGCACCTCAGAGGGGTACGAGCAGTACTTC.

The rearrangement uses TRBV6-1 and TRBJ2-2; D unclear. Between the trimmed V and J ends, which lost 4 bases and 8 bases, there was a span of 11 bases. CDR3 length: 13 residues. Germline loops: CDR1 MNHNS, CDR2 SASEGT. CDR3 sequence reads: CASSAGIEGELFF. The CDR3 DNA follows: TGTGCCAGCAGTGCTGGGATAGAGGGGGAGCTGTTTTTT.

V gene TRBV20-1 combines with J gene TRBJ2-1; 9 bases align to TRBD2. The end of the DNA fits TRBJ2-7 better, so the J call may be wrong. This CDR3 has 15 amino acids. CDR1 DFQATT and CDR2 SNEGSKA come from the germline V gene (reference sequence). CDR3 coding DNA: TGCAGTGCTAGAGATTTAGCGGGGGTGTCCTACGAGCAGTACTTC. It specifies CSARDLAGVSYEQYF.

The chain is built from TRBV7-9 and TRBJ2-7, with D maybe TRBD2 (6 bases). The CDR3 loop spans 16 amino acids. Trimming shortened V by 5 bases and J by 6 bases, and 23 bases separated the two germline ends. Germline lookup yields CDR1 SEHNR and CDR2 FQNEAQ (reference sequence). The CDR3 DNA reads TGTGCCAGCAGCCCGCGGACGGGGGTGGCAGTAGTCGAGCAGTACTTC. It is translated as CASSPRTGVAVVEQYF.

V gene TRBV18 combines with J gene TRBJ1-4, with D possibly TRBD1 on 5 matching bases. Germline-derived CDR1 and CDR2 are KGHSH and LQKENI. V was shortened by 2 bases and J by 4 bases, with 20 bases between the two germline ends. The CDR3 runs to 18 residues. This chain's CDR3 is CASSPSGTGLRLNEKLFF. CDR3 DNA sequence: TGTGCCAGCTCACCATCCGGGACCGGACTCAGGCTTAATGAAAAACTGTTTTTT.